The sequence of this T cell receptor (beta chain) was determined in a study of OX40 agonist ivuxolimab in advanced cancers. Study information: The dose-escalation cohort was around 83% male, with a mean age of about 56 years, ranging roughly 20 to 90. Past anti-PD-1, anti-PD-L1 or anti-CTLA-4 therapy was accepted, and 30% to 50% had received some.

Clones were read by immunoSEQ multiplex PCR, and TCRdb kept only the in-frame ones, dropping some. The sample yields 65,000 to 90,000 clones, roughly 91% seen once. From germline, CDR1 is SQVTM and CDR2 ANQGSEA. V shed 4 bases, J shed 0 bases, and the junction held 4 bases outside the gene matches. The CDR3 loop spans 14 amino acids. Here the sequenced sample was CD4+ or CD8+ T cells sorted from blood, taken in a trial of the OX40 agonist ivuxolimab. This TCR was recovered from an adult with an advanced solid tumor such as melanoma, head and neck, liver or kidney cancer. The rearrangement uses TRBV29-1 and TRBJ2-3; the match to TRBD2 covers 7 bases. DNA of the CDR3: TGCAGCGTTGGTAGTAGCGGGAGCACAGATACGCAGTATTTT. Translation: CSVGSSGSTDTQYF.